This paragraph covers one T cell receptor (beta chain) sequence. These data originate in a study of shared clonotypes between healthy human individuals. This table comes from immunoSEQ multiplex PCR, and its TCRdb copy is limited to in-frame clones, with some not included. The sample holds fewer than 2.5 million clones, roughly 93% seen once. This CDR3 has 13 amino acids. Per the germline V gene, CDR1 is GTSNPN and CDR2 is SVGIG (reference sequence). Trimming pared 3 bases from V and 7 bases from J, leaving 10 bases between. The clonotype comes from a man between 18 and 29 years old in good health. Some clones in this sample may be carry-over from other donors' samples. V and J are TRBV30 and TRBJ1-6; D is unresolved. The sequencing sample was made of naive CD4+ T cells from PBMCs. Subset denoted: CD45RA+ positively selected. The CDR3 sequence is CAWSGEWNSPLHF. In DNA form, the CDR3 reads TGTGCCTGGAGCGGGGAGTGGAATTCACCCCTCCACTTT.